Sequencing of this T cell receptor (beta chain) was carried out in a study of neurological immune-mediated disorders. TCRdb itself ran the 5' RACE reads through MiXCR, one entry per CDR3 protein. Altogether about 25,000 distinct CDR3 sequences are present, 13% being singletons, with the ten largest covering about a sixth. This clonotype was seen at least ten times. The source material was PBMCs. The receptor comes from a woman between 35 and 50 years old with HTLV-1-associated myelopathy (HAM/TSP).

CDR3 loop: CASSGGGYSPLHF. In nucleotides, the CDR3 is TGTGCCAGCAGTGGGGGGGGGTATTCACCCCTCCACTTT. The J gene is TRBJ1-6, the V gene TRBV6-5, with D possibly matching TRBD1 (5 bases). This CDR3 comprises 13 residues. V lost 5 bases to trimming and J lost 8 bases, with 10 bases between them. Germline V lookup: CDR1 MNHEY, CDR2 SVGAGI.